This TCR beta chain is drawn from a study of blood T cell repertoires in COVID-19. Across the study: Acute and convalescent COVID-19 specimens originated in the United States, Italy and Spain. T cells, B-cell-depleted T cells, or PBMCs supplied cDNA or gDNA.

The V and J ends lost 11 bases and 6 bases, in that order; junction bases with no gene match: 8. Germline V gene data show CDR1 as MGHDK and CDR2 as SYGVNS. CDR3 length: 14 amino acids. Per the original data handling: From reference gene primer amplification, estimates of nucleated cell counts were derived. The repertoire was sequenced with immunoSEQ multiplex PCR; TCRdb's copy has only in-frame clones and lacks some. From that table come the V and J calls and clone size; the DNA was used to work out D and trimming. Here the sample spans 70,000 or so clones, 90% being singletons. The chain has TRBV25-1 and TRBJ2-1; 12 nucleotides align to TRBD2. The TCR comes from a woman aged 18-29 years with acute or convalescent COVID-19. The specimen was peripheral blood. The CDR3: CASGGLAGPNEQFF. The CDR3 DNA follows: TGTGCCTCCGGTGGACTAGCGGGACCCAATGAGCAGTTCTTC.